These 32 T cell receptor beta chains share one sample of origin, sequenced in a study of cytomegalovirus exposure and HLA in healthy donors. It was with 60 Vbeta and 13 Jbeta primers that the PCR ran. Libraries were prepared by immunoSEQ multiplex PCR; TCRdb keeps only in-frame clonotypes and omits some of them. The data contain approximately 150,000 clones, 65% to 85% of them singletons. Specimen: PBMCs. Receptors were obtained from a man between 50 and 59 years old in good health and CMV-seropositive.

This clone was picked up a small number of times. The chain employs TRBV27 and TRBJ1-1; D gene unclear. CDR3 length: 13 residues. Trimming pared 3 bases from V and 1 base from J, leaving 6 bases between. Germline lookup yields CDR1 MNHEY and CDR2 SMNVEV (reference sequence). CDR3 loop: CASSLGENTEAFF. Written as DNA, the CDR3 is TGTGCCAGCAGTTTGGGAGAGAACACTGAAGCTTTCTTT.

The chain links TRBV18 to TRBJ2-5, with TRBD2 matching over 8 bases. The V and J ends lost 6 bases and 2 bases, in that order; junction bases with no gene match: 8. CDR1 is KGHSH and CDR2 is LQKENI in the germline V gene. The CDR3 length is 15 residues. The CDR3: CASSRGLAPQETQYF. The CDR3 DNA reads TGTGCCAGCTCGCGCGGACTAGCCCCTCAAGAGACCCAGTACTTC.

The chain employs TRBV2 and TRBJ1-1; 7 positions agree with TRBD1. V lost 11 bases to trimming and J lost 0 bases; unmatched junction nucleotides: 9. The CDR3 totals 14 residues. Germline assignment: CDR1 SNHLY and CDR2 FYNNEI. The CDR3 is CAGRDRAMNTEAFF. In DNA form, the CDR3 reads TGTGCCGGAAGGGACAGAGCCATGAACACTGAAGCTTTCTTT.

V usage is TRBV4-1 and J usage is TRBJ1-1; 9 bases align to TRBD1. The J segment lost 1 base and the V segment lost 4 bases, leaving 4 bases of the junction unmatched. The CDR3 has 15 residues. Germline V gene data show CDR1 as MGHRA and CDR2 as YSYEKL. The chain's CDR3 is CASSRDRASNTEAFF. DNA for the CDR3: TGCGCCAGCAGCCGGGACAGGGCGTCGAACACTGAAGCTTTCTTT.

The J gene is TRBJ2-7, the V gene TRBV19; 9 nucleotides agree with TRBD1. The J segment lost 1 base and the V segment lost 4 bases, leaving 5 bases of the junction unmatched. The CDR3 is 15 residues long. Germline CDR1 reads LNHDA; CDR2 reads SQIVND (reference sequence). CDR3 protein: CASSTGQGSSYEQYF. The CDR3 bases are TGTGCCAGTAGTACCGGACAGGGGTCGTCCTACGAGCAGTACTTC. Looking up the rest from reference TRBV19 and TRBJ2-7 gives the full variable domain: DGGITQSPKYLFRKEGQNVTLSCEQNLNHDAMYWYRQDPGQGLRLIYYSQIVNDFQKGDIAEGYSVSREKKESFPLTVTSAQKNPTAFYLCASSTGQGSSYEQYFGPGTRLTVT.

The V call is TRBV29-1, the J call TRBJ2-1; 8 bases fit TRBD2. The germline CDR1 and CDR2 sequences are SQVTM and ANQGSEA. The CDR3 covers 15 residues. V shed 4 bases, J shed 5 bases, and the junction held 10 bases outside the gene matches. The CDR3 reads CSVGRTSRYNNEQFF. The CDR3 bases are TGCAGCGTTGGGCGGACTAGCCGGTACAACAATGAGCAGTTCTTC.

The chain employs TRBV7-2 and TRBJ2-5; D is undetermined. Germline CDR1 is SGHTA and CDR2 is FQGNSA. V shed 1 base and J shed 7 bases, with 22 bases lying between them. This CDR3 spans 17 amino acids. The CDR3 DNA is TGTGCCAGCAGCTTAGGCGCCCCCGGCGGCATCTCGGGGACCCAGTACTTC. Translated: CASSLGAPGGISGTQYF.

This CDR3 is CASSDKGLAGDEQYF. The DNA for the CDR3 is TGTGCCAGCAGTGACAAGGGACTAGCGGGAGATGAGCAGTACTTC. The chain links TRBV6-4 to TRBJ2-7; 14 positions match TRBD2. Germline values: CDR1 MRHNA, CDR2 SNTAGT. The CDR3 sequence is 15 residues long. V gave up 2 bases and J gave up 7 bases; unmatched junction bases: 4.

The chain carries TRBV28 and TRBJ1-1; no clear D gene. Germline loops: CDR1 MDHEN, CDR2 SYDVKM. Trimming took 7 bases from V and 5 from J, leaving 17 bases between them. The CDR3 length is 14 residues. CDR3 coding DNA: TGTGCCAGCATCGTAGATCGGGTGAGAACTGAAGCTTTCTTT. This sequence encodes CASIVDRVRTEAFF.

The chain combines TRBV6-1 with TRBJ2-7, with 7 nucleotides matching TRBD2. V lost 7 bases to trimming and J lost 4 bases; unmatched junction nucleotides: 13. Germline CDR1 MNHNS, CDR2 SASEGT. The CDR3 runs 15 residues. The CDR3 region is CASTPAGSDLYEQYF. CDR3 nucleotide sequence: TGTGCCAGCACCCCAGCGGGGAGTGACCTGTACGAGCAGTACTTC.

The table lists this clone with a count of one. The gene calls are TRBV28 and TRBJ1-2; possible D gene TRBD1, 5 bases. The CDR3 sequence is 12 residues long. V lost 5 bases, J lost 7 bases, and 11 bases lay in between. Germline V gene data show CDR1 as MDHEN and CDR2 as SYDVKM. CDR3 coding DNA: TGTGCCAGCAGTGCAGGGCCTCGTGGCTACACCTTC. It yields the protein CASSAGPRGYTF.

The V and J genes are TRBV9 and TRBJ2-1; D uncertain. V was pared by 0 bases and J by 0 bases, with 10 bases between. Looked up from germline, CDR1 is SGDLS and CDR2 is YYNGEE. The CDR3 consists of 16 residues. The CDR3 region has the DNA TGTGCCAGCAGCGTAGGGCTAGTGGTCTCCTACAATGAGCAGTTCTTC. It encodes CASSVGLVVSYNEQFF.

This clone has just one count. The rearrangement uses TRBV6-4 and TRBJ2-3, with TRBD2 matching over 7 bases. Germline V gene lookup returns CDR1 MRHNA and CDR2 SNTAGT. The CDR3 sequence is 14 residues long. The V gene end was trimmed by 4 bases and the J gene end by 2 bases; junction bases not matched to a gene: 3. The CDR3 DNA reads as TGTGCCAGCAGTGCTAGCGGTTCCACAGATACGCAGTATTTT. This translates into CASSASGSTDTQYF.

The gene calls are TRBV28 and TRBJ1-1, with D perhaps matching TRBD1 (5 bases). V was trimmed by 3 bases and J by 7 bases, leaving 21 bases between them. Per the germline V gene, CDR1 is MDHEN and CDR2 is SYDVKM. This CDR3 has 16 amino acids. CDR3 DNA: TGTGCCAGCAGTTTCTTGACGGGACCCGCGGGGAGTGAAGCTTTCTTT. It encodes CASSFLTGPAGSEAFF.

The DNA for the CDR3 is TGTGCCAGCAGCCCCCGACTAGCGGGAGTTGCAGATACGCAGTATTTT. Its translation: CASSPRLAGVADTQYF. The J gene is TRBJ2-3, the V gene TRBV7-3, with TRBD2 matching over 12 bases. CDR3 length: 16 residues. V lost 5 bases to trimming and J lost 4 bases; unmatched junction nucleotides: 7. Germline lookup yields CDR1 SGHTA and CDR2 FQGTGA.

The J gene is TRBJ2-3, the V gene TRBV6-5; possibly TRBD2 for D (5 bases). This CDR3 spans 14 amino acids. V shed 4 bases and J shed 4 bases, with 12 bases lying between them. CDR1 and CDR2 from the germline V gene are MNHEY and SVGAGI. CDR3 sequence: CASSLSGLSDTQYF. DNA for the CDR3: TGTGCCAGCAGTTTATCAGGACTTTCAGATACGCAGTATTTT.

The rearrangement uses TRBV5-1 and TRBJ2-3; no clear D gene. There are 14 residues in the CDR3. Deletions cut 4 bases from V and 11 bases from J, with 20 bases between. Germline CDR1 SGHRS, CDR2 YFSETQ. This CDR3 reads CASSSPPDIRLQYF. The CDR3 DNA follows: TGCGCCAGCAGCAGCCCTCCAGACATTAGATTGCAGTATTTT.

This rearrangement joins TRBV2 to TRBJ2-7; 7 nucleotides align to TRBD1. Losses at the gene ends were 3 bases for V and 0 bases for J; bases not matched to a gene: 2. Germline CDR1 is SNHLY and CDR2 is FYNNEI. This CDR3 is built from 14 residues. For the CDR3, the DNA is TGTGCCAGCAGTGAGGACAGGTACTCCTACGAGCAGTACTTC. As protein: CASSEDRYSYEQYF.

The CDR3 DNA is TGTGCCAGCAGCGTAGTACCCACGGGGGTTAATGAGCAGTTCTTC. Its protein is CASSVVPTGVNEQFF. The J gene is TRBJ2-1, the V gene TRBV9; TRBD2 might be the D (6 bases). This CDR3 contains 15 residues. Germline CDR1 reads SGDLS; CDR2 reads YYNGEE. V lost 0 bases and J 7 bases, leaving 14 bases between the germline ends.

The chain has TRBV9 and TRBJ2-1, with TRBD2 identical over 16 bases. The CDR3 totals 17 residues. Germline V lookup: CDR1 SGDLS, CDR2 YYNGEE. V lost 3 bases and J lost 7; bases outside the gene matches: 7. CDR3 sequence (DNA): TGTGCCAGCAGCGGAAAGGGACTAGCGGGGGGGGGTAATGAGCAGTTCTTC. Translating it yields CASSGKGLAGGGNEQFF. The variable domain in full, with the rest retrieved from reference TRBV9 and TRBJ2-1, is DSGVTQTPKHLITATGQRVTLRCSPRSGDLSVYWYQQSLDQGLQFLIQYYNGEERAKGNILERFSAQQFPDLHSELNLSSLELGDSALYFCASSGKGLAGGGNEQFFGPGTRLTVL.

The chain links TRBV28 to TRBJ1-2; D unresolved. Per the germline V gene, CDR1 is MDHEN and CDR2 is SYDVKM. Between the trimmed V and J ends, which lost 3 bases and 8 bases, there was a span of 10 bases. This CDR3 has 12 residues. The CDR3 region has the DNA TGTGCCAGCAGTTTGGGGAGCGTCGGCTACACCTTC. It translates to CASSLGSVGYTF.

The chain carries TRBV11-2 and TRBJ2-7, with D perhaps TRBD1 (5 bases). The CDR3 length is 14 residues. Trimming took off 2 bases at V and 0 bases at J, with 8 bases between the two ends. In germline, CDR1 is SGHAT, CDR2 FQNNGV. The CDR3 here is CASSLHQGSYEQYF. CDR3 coding DNA: TGTGCCAGCAGCTTACACCAGGGCTCCTACGAGCAGTACTTC.

The chain carries TRBV6-5 and TRBJ2-1, with a tentative D call TRBD1 (6 bases). Trimming pared 6 bases from V and 8 bases from J, leaving 20 bases between. In germline, CDR1 is MNHEY, CDR2 SVGAGI. The CDR3 covers 15 residues. The CDR3 sequence is CASSPPGARGDEQFF. As DNA, the CDR3 is TGTGCCAGCAGCCCGCCAGGGGCCCGGGGTGATGAGCAGTTCTTC.

The gene calls are TRBV4-1 and TRBJ1-1; TRBD1 might be the D (5 bases). The CDR3 runs to 14 residues. Germline assignment: CDR1 MGHRA and CDR2 YSYEKL. V was cut by 1 base and J by 7 bases, with 13 bases left in between. In DNA, the CDR3 is TGCGCCAGCAGCCAAGGGCGCAGGGTTATTGAAGCTTTCTTT. This encodes CASSQGRRVIEAFF.

This clone was found once. The chain couples TRBV20-1 to TRBJ1-2; D is unclear. The CDR3 contains 8 residues. Trimming shortened V by 3 bases and J by 14 bases, and 7 bases separated the two germline ends. Germline CDR1 and CDR2: DFQATT and SNEGSKA (reference sequence). The CDR3 sequence is CSASPSTF. The CDR3 nucleotides are TGCAGTGCTAGCCCCTCTACCTTC.

This chain joins TRBV2 and TRBJ2-7, with a tentative D call TRBD1 (6 bases). Germline V lookup: CDR1 SNHLY, CDR2 FYNNEI. Trimming took off 7 bases at V and 1 base at J, with 8 bases between the two ends. This CDR3 has 12 residues. The CDR3 here is CASKTGSYEQYF. CDR3 coding DNA: TGTGCCAGCAAGACAGGTTCCTACGAGCAGTACTTC.

The J gene is TRBJ2-7, the V gene TRBV10-2; the D gene is possibly TRBD1 (7 bases). Per germline, CDR1 WSHSY and CDR2 SAAADI. The CDR3 loop spans 13 amino acids. Trimming removed 4 bases from V and 4 bases from J, with 11 bases in between. The CDR3 nucleotides are TGCGCCAGCAGTGGACAGGGAGGTTACGAGCAGTACTTC. Protein sequence: CASSGQGGYEQYF.

Only one count was recorded for this clone. The chain uses TRBV11-1 and TRBJ1-1; D is unresolved. This CDR3 is built from 14 residues. CDR1 SGHAT and CDR2 FQDESV come from the germline V gene (reference sequence). Trimming took off 5 bases at V and 7 bases at J, with 17 bases between the two ends. The CDR3 is CASSLPPANLEAFF. The CDR3 DNA sequence: TGTGCCAGCAGCCTCCCTCCAGCGAACCTTGAAGCTTTCTTT.

This rearrangement joins TRBV9 to TRBJ2-3, with a weak D call TRBD1 (6 bases). Germline values: CDR1 SGDLS, CDR2 YYNGEE. V lost 0 bases, J lost 2 bases, and 13 bases lay in between. The CDR3 spans 16 residues. The CDR3 DNA reads TGTGCCAGCAGCGTAGGTCATGGACAGCACACAGATACGCAGTATTTT. As protein: CASSVGHGQHTDTQYF.

The rearrangement uses TRBV30 and TRBJ1-6; unclear D gene. The V end was cut by 0 bases, the J end by 4 bases, with 13 bases between. CDR3 length equals 16 residues. Looked up from germline, CDR1 is GTSNPN and CDR2 is SVGIG (reference sequence). The CDR3, as DNA: TGTGCCTGGAGTGTGAACCCCGGGGAGTATAATTCACCCCTCCACTTT. Its translation: CAWSVNPGEYNSPLHF. Based on the CDR3 plus reference TRBV30 and TRBJ1-6, the full variable domain is SQTIHQWPATLVQPVGSPLSLECTVEGTSNPNLYWYRQAAGRGLQLLFYSVGIGQISSEVPQNLSASRPQDRQFILSSKKLLLSDSGFYLCAWSVNPGEYNSPLHFGNGTRLTVT.

V is TRBV28 and J is TRBJ1-6, with D possibly matching TRBD1 (5 bases). The germline V and J ends were trimmed by 3 bases and 7 bases, with 13 bases remaining between them. This CDR3 has 15 residues. Per the germline V gene, CDR1 is MDHEN and CDR2 is SYDVKM. The CDR3 DNA is TGTGCCAGCAGTTTGGGGGGAAGGGCAAATTCACCCCTCCACTTT. It translates to CASSLGGRANSPLHF. The entire variable domain, with the rest obtained from reference TRBV28 and TRBJ1-6, is as follows: DVKVTQSSRYLVKRTGEKVFLECVQDMDHENMFWYRQDPGLGLRLIYFSYDVKMKEKGDIPEGYSVSREKKERFSLILESASTNQTSMYLCASSLGGRANSPLHFGNGTRLTVT.

The V and J genes are TRBV11-3 and TRBJ2-7; 7 bases are shared with TRBD1. The CDR3 has 13 residues. Germline CDR1 reads SGHNT; CDR2 reads YENEEA. Losses at the gene ends were 5 bases for V and 0 bases for J; bases not matched to a gene: 1. As DNA, the CDR3 is TGTGCCAGCAGCCGGGACAGCTCCTACGAGCAGTACTTC. This encodes CASSRDSSYEQYF.